This entry lists 10 T cell receptor beta chains sequenced from one sample in a study of OX40 agonist ivuxolimab in advanced cancers. Sequencing used immunoSEQ multiplex PCR; TCRdb keeps in-frame clones, though not all of them. The sample contains under 150,000 clones, 75% to 95% of which appear only once. Sequencing used CD4+ or CD8+ T cells sorted from blood, obtained in a trial of the OX40 agonist ivuxolimab. These receptor sequences come from an adult with an advanced solid tumor such as melanoma, head and neck, liver or kidney cancer.

This clone was seen just once. This chain links TRBV18 with TRBJ1-4; weak D call: TRBD1 (5 bases). Germline values: CDR1 KGHSH, CDR2 LQKENI. The V end was cut by 4 bases, the J end by 7 bases, with 10 bases between. The CDR3 has 13 amino acids. The CDR3 loop reads CASSLNRSEKLFF. For the CDR3, the DNA is TGTGCCAGCTCACTCAACAGGAGTGAAAAACTGTTTTTT.

The chain uses TRBV15 and TRBJ2-1; 7 bases are shared with TRBD1. Germline V gene sequence: CDR1 LNHNV, CDR2 YYDKDF (reference sequence). The CDR3 is 15 amino acids. J was trimmed by 7 bases and V by 4 bases; bases with no gene match: 10. CDR3 amino acids: CATSNPQGVRNEQFF. Written as DNA, the CDR3 is TGTGCCACCAGCAACCCCCAGGGGGTGAGGAATGAGCAGTTCTTC.

V is TRBV28 and J is TRBJ1-5; 9 bases map to TRBD1. CDR1 is MDHEN, CDR2 SYDVKM, per germline. V shed 5 bases, J shed 1 base, and the junction held 9 bases outside the gene matches. The CDR3 runs to 17 residues. CDR3 DNA: TGTGCCAGCAGTCGATCCGGGACAGGGAAGAGCAATCAGCCCCAGCATTTT. Its protein product is CASSRSGTGKSNQPQHF.

The chain employs TRBV7-9 and TRBJ1-1; no definite D call. V was pared by 5 bases and J by 2 bases, with 9 bases between. Germline V gives CDR1 SEHNR, CDR2 FQNEAQ (reference sequence). This CDR3 region has 13 residues. This CDR3 reads CASSPPPNTEAFF. CDR3 sequence (DNA): TGTGCCAGCAGCCCTCCACCCAACACTGAAGCTTTCTTT.

V and J are TRBV5-1 and TRBJ2-1; D is unclear. V lost 0 bases and J lost 3, with 13 bases in between. The CDR3 totals 16 residues. CDR1 and CDR2 (germline): SGHRS, YFSETQ. The CDR3 sequence: CASSLAAGGNYNEQFF. CDR3 in DNA: TGCGCCAGCAGCTTGGCCGCTGGCGGTAACTACAATGAGCAGTTCTTC. The full variable domain, in which reference TRBV5-1 and TRBJ2-1 provide the parts outside the CDR3, is KAGVTQTPRYLIKTRGQQVTLSCSPISGHRSVSWYQQTPGQGLQFLFEYFSETQRNKGNFPGRFSGRQFSNSRSEMNVSTLELGDSALYLCASSLAAGGNYNEQFFGPGTRLTVL.

The rearrangement joins TRBV27 to TRBJ2-7; D remains unclear. V lost 4 bases and J 3 bases, leaving 10 bases between the germline ends. The CDR3 extends over 13 amino acids. Looked up from germline, CDR1 is MNHEY and CDR2 is SMNVEV (reference sequence). CDR3: CASSYNLYYEQYF. CDR3 sequence (DNA): TGTGCCAGCAGTTATAACCTCTACTACGAGCAGTACTTC.

CDR3 DNA sequence: TGTGCCAGCAGCGAGAGGTTCATAGCCAAAAACATTCAGTACTTC. Amino acids: CASSERFIAKNIQYF. This chain connects TRBV7-9 to TRBJ2-4; D is unresolved. This CDR3 is built from 15 residues. Germline CDR1 and CDR2: SEHNR and FQNEAQ (reference sequence). V gave up 5 bases and J gave up 0 bases, with 11 bases separating them.

The gene calls are TRBV9 and TRBJ2-1, with 7 bases fitting TRBD2. Germline V gene data show CDR1 as SGDLS and CDR2 as YYNGEE. The CDR3 sequence is 16 residues long. V was pared by 4 bases and J by 7 bases, with 14 bases of the junction left unmatched. CDR3 amino acids: CASSRRGVGVLNEQFF. CDR3 DNA: TGTGCCAGCAGCCGCCGGGGGGTTGGGGTTTTGAATGAGCAGTTCTTC.

The rearrangement links TRBV28 to TRBJ1-5; D call uncertain. Germline V gives CDR1 MDHEN, CDR2 SYDVKM. V was trimmed by 6 bases and J by 5 bases, leaving 20 bases between them. The length of the CDR3 is 16 residues. Here the CDR3 DNA reads TGTGCCAGCAGCCAAAAGACCGGGAGGAGATATCAGCCCCAGCATTTT. This sequence encodes CASSQKTGRRYQPQHF.

The J gene is TRBJ2-7, the V gene TRBV15, with 7 bases fitting TRBD2. The CDR3 covers 15 residues. CDR1 LNHNV and CDR2 YYDKDF come from the germline V gene (reference sequence). J gave up 9 bases and V 1 base, and 12 bases lay outside the gene matches. The CDR3 DNA follows: TGTGCCACCAGCAGAGGCGGGAGTGCAGGGAGAGGGCAGTACTTC. Protein sequence: CATSRGGSAGRGQYF.